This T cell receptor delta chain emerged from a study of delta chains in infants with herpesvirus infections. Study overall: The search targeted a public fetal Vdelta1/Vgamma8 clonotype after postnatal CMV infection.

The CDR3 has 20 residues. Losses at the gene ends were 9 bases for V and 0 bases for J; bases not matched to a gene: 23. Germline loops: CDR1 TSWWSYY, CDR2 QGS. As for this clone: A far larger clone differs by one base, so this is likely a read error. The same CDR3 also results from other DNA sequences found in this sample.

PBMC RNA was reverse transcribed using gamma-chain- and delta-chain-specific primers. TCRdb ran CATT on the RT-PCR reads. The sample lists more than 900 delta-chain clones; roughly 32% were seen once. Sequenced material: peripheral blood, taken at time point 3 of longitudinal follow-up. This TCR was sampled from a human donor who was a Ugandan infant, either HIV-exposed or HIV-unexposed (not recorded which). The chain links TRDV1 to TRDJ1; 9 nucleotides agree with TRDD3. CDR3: CALRCGFLRGIQAHTDKLIF. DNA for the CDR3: TGTGCTCTCAGGTGCGGATTCCTACGGGGGATACAAGCGCACACCGATAAACTCATCTTT.